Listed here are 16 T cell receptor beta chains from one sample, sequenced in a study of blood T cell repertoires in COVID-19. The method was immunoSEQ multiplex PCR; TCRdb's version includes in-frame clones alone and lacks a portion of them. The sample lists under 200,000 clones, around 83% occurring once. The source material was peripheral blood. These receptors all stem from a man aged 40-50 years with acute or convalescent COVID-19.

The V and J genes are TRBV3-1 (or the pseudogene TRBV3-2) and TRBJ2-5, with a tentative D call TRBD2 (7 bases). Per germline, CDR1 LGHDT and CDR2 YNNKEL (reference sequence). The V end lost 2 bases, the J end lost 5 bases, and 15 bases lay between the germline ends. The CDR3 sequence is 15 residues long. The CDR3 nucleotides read TGTGCCAGCAGCCAACCGCGGGGGCGCGCGGAGACCCAGTACTTC. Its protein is CASSQPRGRAETQYF.

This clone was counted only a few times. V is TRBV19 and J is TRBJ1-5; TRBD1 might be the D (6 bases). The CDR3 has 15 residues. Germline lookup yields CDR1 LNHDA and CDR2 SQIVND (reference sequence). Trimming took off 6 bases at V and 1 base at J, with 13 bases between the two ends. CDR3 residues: CASRFQGTSNQPQHF. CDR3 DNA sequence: TGTGCCAGTAGATTCCAGGGGACGAGCAATCAGCCCCAGCATTTT.

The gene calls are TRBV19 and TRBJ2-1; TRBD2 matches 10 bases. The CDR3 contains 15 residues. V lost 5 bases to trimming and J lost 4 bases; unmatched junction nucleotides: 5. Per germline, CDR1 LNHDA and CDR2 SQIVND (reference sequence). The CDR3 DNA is TGTGCCAGTAGTTCGCCTAGCGGGGGATACAATGAGCAGTTCTTC. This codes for CASSSPSGGYNEQFF. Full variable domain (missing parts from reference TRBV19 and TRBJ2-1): DGGITQSPKYLFRKEGQNVTLSCEQNLNHDAMYWYRQDPGQGLRLIYYSQIVNDFQKGDIAEGYSVSREKKESFPLTVTSAQKNPTAFYLCASSSPSGGYNEQFFGPGTRLTVL.

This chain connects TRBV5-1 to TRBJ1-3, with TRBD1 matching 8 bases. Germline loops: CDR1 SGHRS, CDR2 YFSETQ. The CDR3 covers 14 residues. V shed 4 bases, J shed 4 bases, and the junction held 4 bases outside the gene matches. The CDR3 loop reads CASSDRTGGNTIYF. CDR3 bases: TGCGCCAGCAGCGACCGGACAGGGGGAAACACCATATATTTT.

The CDR3 region has the DNA TGCAGCGTTGATGGTTCCCTTAGAGGAGATACGCAGTATTTT. Its protein product is CSVDGSLRGDTQYF. The chain employs TRBV29-1 and TRBJ2-3; D is unclear. There are 14 residues in the CDR3. With 3 bases removed from V and 5 bases from J, the gap between germline ends came to 15 bases. Germline lookup yields CDR1 SQVTM and CDR2 ANQGSEA.

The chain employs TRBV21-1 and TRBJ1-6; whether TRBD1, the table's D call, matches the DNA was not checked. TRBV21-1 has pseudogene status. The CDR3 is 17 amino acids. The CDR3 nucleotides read TGTGCCAGCCGACTGAATGCAGGGGGCTCCTATAATTCACCCCTCCACTTT. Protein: CASRLNAGGSYNSPLHF.

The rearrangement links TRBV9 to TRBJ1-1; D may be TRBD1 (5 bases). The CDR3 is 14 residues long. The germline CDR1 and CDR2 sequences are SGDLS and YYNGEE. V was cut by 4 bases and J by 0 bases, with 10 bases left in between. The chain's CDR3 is CASSRQMMNTEAFF. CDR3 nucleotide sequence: TGTGCCAGCAGCCGACAGATGATGAACACTGAAGCTTTCTTT.

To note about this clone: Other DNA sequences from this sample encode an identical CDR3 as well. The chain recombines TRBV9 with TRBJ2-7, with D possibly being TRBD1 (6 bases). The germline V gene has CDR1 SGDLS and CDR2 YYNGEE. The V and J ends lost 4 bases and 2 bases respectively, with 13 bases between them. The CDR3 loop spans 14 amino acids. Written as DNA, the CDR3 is TGTGCCAGCAGCCCTACAGGGACCACCTACGAGCAGTACTTC. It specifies CASSPTGTTYEQYF.

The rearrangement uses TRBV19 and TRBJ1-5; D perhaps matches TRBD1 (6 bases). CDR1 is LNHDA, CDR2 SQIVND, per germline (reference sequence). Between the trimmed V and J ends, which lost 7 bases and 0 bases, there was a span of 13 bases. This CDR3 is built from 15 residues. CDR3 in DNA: TGTGCCAGTACGAGGGGGGGATATAGCAATCAGCCCCAGCATTTT. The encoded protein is CASTRGGYSNQPQHF.

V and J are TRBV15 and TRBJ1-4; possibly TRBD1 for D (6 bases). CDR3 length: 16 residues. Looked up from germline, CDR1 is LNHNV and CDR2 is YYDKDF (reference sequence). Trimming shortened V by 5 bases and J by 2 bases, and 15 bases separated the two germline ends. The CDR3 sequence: CATSGQGWGTNEKLFF. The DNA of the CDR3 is TGTGCCACCAGCGGCCAGGGGTGGGGGACTAATGAAAAACTGTTTTTT.

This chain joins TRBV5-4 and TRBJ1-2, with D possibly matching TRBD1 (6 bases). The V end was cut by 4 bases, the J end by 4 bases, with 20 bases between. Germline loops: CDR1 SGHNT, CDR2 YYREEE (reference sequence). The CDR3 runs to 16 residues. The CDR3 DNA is TGTGCCAGCAGCCCCGAGGGTGGGAACAGGGCCTATGGCTACACCTTC. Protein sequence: CASSPEGGNRAYGYTF. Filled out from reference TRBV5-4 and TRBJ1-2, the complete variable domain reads ETGVTQSPTHLIKTRGQQVTLRCSSQSGHNTVSWYQQALGQGPQFIFQYYREEENGRGNFPPRFSGLQFPNYSSELNVNALELDDSALYLCASSPEGGNRAYGYTFGSGTRLTVV.

The CDR3 protein is CASSQDPLSGNTIYF. DNA for the CDR3: TGCGCCAGCAGCCAAGATCCCCTCTCTGGAAACACCATATATTTT. The chain couples TRBV4-3 to TRBJ1-3; D uncertain. Trimming removed 0 bases at V and 0 bases at J, with 6 bases between. Germline CDR1 and CDR2: LGHNA and YSLEER. The CDR3 loop spans 15 amino acids.

In nucleotides, the CDR3 is TGTGCCAGCAGCCGGGACAGTAACTATGGCTACACCTTC. It translates to CASSRDSNYGYTF. The V call is TRBV6-5, the J call TRBJ1-2, with 7 bases matching TRBD1. CDR1 and CDR2 from the germline V gene are MNHEY and SVGAGI. This CDR3 is 13 amino acids long. The trim removed 6 bases at V and 1 base at J, leaving 2 bases unmatched.

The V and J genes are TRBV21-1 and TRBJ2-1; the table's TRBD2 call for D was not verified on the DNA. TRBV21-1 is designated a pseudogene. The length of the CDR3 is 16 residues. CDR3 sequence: CASSTSGASSYNEQFF. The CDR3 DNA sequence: TGTGCCAGCAGCACCAGCGGGGCGAGCTCCTACAATGAGCAGTTCTTC.

The CDR3 nucleotides read TGTGCCAGCACAGCCCGGGAACCGGGAGGCTACACCTTC. Translating it yields CASTAREPGGYTF. V and J are TRBV12-3 or TRBV12-4 and TRBJ1-2; D gene uncertain. This CDR3 spans 13 amino acids. The germline V and J ends were trimmed by 7 bases and 8 bases, with 17 bases remaining between them.

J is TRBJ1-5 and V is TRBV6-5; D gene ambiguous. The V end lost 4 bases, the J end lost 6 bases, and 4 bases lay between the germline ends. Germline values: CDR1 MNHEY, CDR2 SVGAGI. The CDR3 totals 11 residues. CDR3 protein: CASSSVQPQHF. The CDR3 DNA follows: TGTGCCAGCAGTTCAGTTCAGCCCCAGCATTTT.